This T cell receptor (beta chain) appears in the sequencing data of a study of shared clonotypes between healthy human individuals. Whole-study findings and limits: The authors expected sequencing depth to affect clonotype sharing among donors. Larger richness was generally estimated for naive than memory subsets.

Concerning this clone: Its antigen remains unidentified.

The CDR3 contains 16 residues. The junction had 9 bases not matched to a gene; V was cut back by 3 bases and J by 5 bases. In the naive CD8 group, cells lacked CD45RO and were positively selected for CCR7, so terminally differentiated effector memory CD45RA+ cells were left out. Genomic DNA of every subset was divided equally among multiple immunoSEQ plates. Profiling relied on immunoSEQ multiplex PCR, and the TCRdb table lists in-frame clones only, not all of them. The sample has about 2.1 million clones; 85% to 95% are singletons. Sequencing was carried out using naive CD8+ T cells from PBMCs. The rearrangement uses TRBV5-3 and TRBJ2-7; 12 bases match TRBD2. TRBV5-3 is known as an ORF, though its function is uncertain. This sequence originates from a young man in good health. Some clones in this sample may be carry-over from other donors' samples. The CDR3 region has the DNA TGTGCCAGAAGCTCCCGACTAGCGGGGGTCCTCCACGAGCAGTACTTC. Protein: CARSSRLAGVLHEQYF.